The rows below give T cell receptor beta chains drawn from one sample of a study of patients and donors after allogeneic stem cell transplantation. Using its own MiXCR run on the RT-PCR reads, TCRdb lists one record per CDR3 protein. The repertoire consists of tens of thousands of distinct CDR3 sequences, with approximately 6.2% occurring once and the leading ten covering just under 35%. Sequencing used blood, either unsorted or a sorted T cell fraction (not recorded which). These receptors all come from a human donor who was either an allogeneic HSCT recipient or a stem cell or donor lymphocyte infusion donor (not recorded which). It is not recorded whose cells these are; they may come from a transplant donor. Both conserved end residues are part of each CDR3. The order of the fields is D gene, clone size, V gene, J gene, CDR3 length, CDR3 DNA, CDR3 protein. D genes are given only for firm matches. Expanded clones are given a class, and other clones once, few, many or no size at all.

d_call: -
clone_size: once
v_call: TRBV7-9
j_call: TRBJ2-1
cdr3_length: 16
cdr3_nt: TGTGCCAGCAGCTTAGCCGAGGCTGGGTCCTACAATGAGCAGTTCTTC
cdr3_aa: CASSLAEAGSYNEQFF

d_call: TRBD1
clone_size: many
v_call: TRBV6-5
j_call: TRBJ1-5
cdr3_length: 14
cdr3_nt: TGTGCCAGCAGTCCGGGACAGCTAAATCAGCCCCAGCATTTT
cdr3_aa: CASSPGQLNQPQHF

d_call: -
clone_size: -
v_call: TRBV5-1
j_call: TRBJ2-2
cdr3_length: 13
cdr3_nt: TGCGCCAGCAGCTTGACTAGCACCGGGGAGCTGTTTTTT
cdr3_aa: CASSLTSTGELFF

d_call: -
clone_size: many
v_call: TRBV20-1
j_call: TRBJ2-3
cdr3_length: 11
cdr3_nt: TGCAGTGCTAGAGAGGCCCTTACGCAGTATTTT
cdr3_aa: CSAREALTQYF

d_call: -
clone_size: many
v_call: TRBV12-3/TRBV12-4
j_call: TRBJ1-3
cdr3_length: 12
cdr3_nt: TGTGCCAGCAGCCTAACCCCAAACACCATATATTTT
cdr3_aa: CASSLTPNTIYF

d_call: TRBD2
clone_size: many
v_call: TRBV2
j_call: TRBJ2-2
cdr3_length: 15
cdr3_nt: TGTGCCAGCATTACTCGGCTAGCGGGAGTCGGGGAGCTGTTTTTT
cdr3_aa: CASITRLAGVGELFF

d_call: -
clone_size: many
v_call: TRBV6-6
j_call: TRBJ2-5
cdr3_length: 15
cdr3_nt: TGTGCCAGCAGTTACGGTTCCTTCGGAAAAGAGACCCAGTACTTC
cdr3_aa: CASSYGSFGKETQYF

d_call: -
clone_size: many
v_call: TRBV9
j_call: TRBJ2-2
cdr3_length: 14
cdr3_nt: TGTGCCAGCAGGGGGAGCGCGAACACCGGGGAGCTGTTTTTT
cdr3_aa: CASRGSANTGELFF

d_call: TRBD1
clone_size: many
v_call: TRBV19
j_call: TRBJ2-5
cdr3_length: 14
cdr3_nt: TGTGCCAGTAGTATCTCTGGGACAGCTGAGACCCAGTACTTC
cdr3_aa: CASSISGTAETQYF

d_call: TRBD2
clone_size: few
v_call: TRBV28
j_call: TRBJ2-7
cdr3_length: 17
cdr3_nt: TGTGCCAGCAGTTTAAGCCTAGCGGGGTTTTTCTCCTACGAGCAGTACTTC
cdr3_aa: CASSLSLAGFFSYEQYF

d_call: TRBD1
clone_size: -
v_call: TRBV2
j_call: TRBJ2-2
cdr3_length: 14
cdr3_nt: TGTGCCAGCAGTGTACAGGGGGCGGGCGGGGAGCTGTTTTTT
cdr3_aa: CASSVQGAGGELFF

d_call: -
clone_size: few
v_call: TRBV10-3
j_call: TRBJ1-1
cdr3_length: 13
cdr3_nt: TGTGCCACCTCGTCGCAGGGCAACACTGAAGCTTTCTTT
cdr3_aa: CATSSQGNTEAFF

d_call: TRBD2
clone_size: -
v_call: TRBV7-2
j_call: TRBJ2-1
cdr3_length: 16
cdr3_nt: TGTGTCAGCAGCTTAAATGCTCTAGCGGGAGCCAATGAGCAGTTCTTC
cdr3_aa: CVSSLNALAGANEQFF

d_call: -
clone_size: many
v_call: TRBV24-1
j_call: TRBJ2-3
cdr3_length: 16
cdr3_nt: TGTGCCACCAGTGATCTTAGCGCCTCGGGGACAGATACGCAGTATTTT
cdr3_aa: CATSDLSASGTDTQYF

d_call: TRBD2
clone_size: -
v_call: TRBV27
j_call: TRBJ2-7
cdr3_length: 15
cdr3_nt: TGTGCCAGCAGTTTAGGAGCGGGAGGGCCCTACGAGCAGTACTTC
cdr3_aa: CASSLGAGGPYEQYF

d_call: TRBD1
clone_size: many
v_call: TRBV28
j_call: TRBJ2-7
cdr3_length: 15
cdr3_nt: TGTGCCAGCAGTCCGGTCCGGGACAGTCACTACGAGCAGTACTTC
cdr3_aa: CASSPVRDSHYEQYF